These 21 T cell receptor beta chains came from one sample sequenced in a study of patients and donors after allogeneic stem cell transplantation. One entry per CDR3 protein results from TCRdb running MiXCR on the RT-PCR reads. Of about 410,000 distinct CDR3 sequences listed, 16% are singletons. The sample was blood, either unsorted or a sorted T cell fraction (not recorded which). All receptors derive from a human donor who was either an allogeneic HSCT recipient or a stem cell or donor lymphocyte infusion donor (not recorded which). It is not recorded whose cells these are; they may come from a transplant donor.

The V call is TRBV20-1, the J call TRBJ1-2; D ambiguous. Germline CDR1 reads DFQATT; CDR2 reads SNEGSKA (reference sequence). V was clipped by 4 bases and J by 0 bases, with 9 bases between them. The CDR3 totals 13 residues. CDR3 in DNA: TGCAGTGCTACGTCTCCGGCTAACTATGGCTACACCTTC. It specifies CSATSPANYGYTF.

V usage is TRBV20-1 and J usage is TRBJ2-7, with TRBD1 as a possible D gene (5 bases). This CDR3 is 13 amino acids long. CDR1 is DFQATT, CDR2 SNEGSKA, per germline (reference sequence). V lost 1 base and J lost 2, with 9 bases in between. CDR3 region: CSARGTQPYEQYF. The CDR3 region has the DNA TGCAGTGCTAGAGGGACACAACCCTACGAGCAGTACTTC.

This clonotype was detected only a few times. The chain uses TRBV4-1 and TRBJ2-7, with a tentative D call TRBD2 (6 bases). The CDR3 has 13 amino acids. V was pared by 5 bases and J by 2 bases, with 10 bases between. Germline V gives CDR1 MGHRA, CDR2 YSYEKL. The CDR3, as DNA: TGCGCCAGCAGCGGCGGGGAAACCTACGAGCAGTACTTC. As protein: CASSGGETYEQYF.

This clonotype occurred a few times. The chain employs TRBV7-6 and TRBJ1-6; 9 bases are shared with TRBD1. The CDR3 is made up of 15 amino acids. The junction had 7 bases not matched to a gene; V was cut back by 6 bases and J by 7 bases. Germline values: CDR1 SGHVS, CDR2 FNYEAQ. This CDR3 reads CASRAGGQGNSPLHF. CDR3 DNA sequence: TGTGCCAGCAGGGCCGGTGGACAGGGGAATTCACCCCTCCACTTT. The variable domain in full, with the rest retrieved from reference TRBV7-6 and TRBJ1-6, is GAGVSQSPRYKVTKRGQDVALRCDPISGHVSLYWYRQALGQGPEFLTYFNYEAQQDKSGLPNDRFSAERPEGSISTLTIQRTEQRDSAMYRCASRAGGQGNSPLHFGNGTRLTVT.

This chain uses TRBV25-1 with TRBJ2-1, with unresolved D. This CDR3 is built from 11 residues. Germline V gene sequence: CDR1 MGHDK, CDR2 SYGVNS. Trimming removed 4 bases from V and 5 bases from J, with 3 bases in between. The CDR3 nucleotides read TGTGCCAGCAGTGCTCACAATGAGCAGTTCTTC. Its protein product is CASSAHNEQFF.

The chain carries TRBV4-1 and TRBJ2-7, with 9 bases that match TRBD1. The ends lost 0 bases at V and 5 bases at J; junction bases unmatched: 5. The CDR3 totals 15 residues. Germline CDR1 reads MGHRA; CDR2 reads YSYEKL. Written as DNA, the CDR3 is TGCGCCAGCAGCCAAGAAGGACAGGGGAGCCACGAGCAGTACTTC. This codes for CASSQEGQGSHEQYF.

This clonotype has more than one count but fewer than ten. This rearrangement joins TRBV6-5 to TRBJ2-5, with D maybe TRBD1 (6 bases). V lost 3 bases and J 2 bases, leaving 13 bases between the germline ends. There are 15 residues in the CDR3. CDR1 and CDR2 from the germline V gene are MNHEY and SVGAGI. The chain's CDR3 is CASSYENRAQETQYF. The CDR3 region has the DNA TGTGCCAGCAGTTATGAGAACAGGGCACAAGAGACCCAGTACTTC.

This clonotype was counted a few times. The chain links TRBV24-1 to TRBJ2-3, with 7 bases lining up with TRBD1. J gave up 8 bases and V 10 bases, and 14 bases lay outside the gene matches. Germline values: CDR1 KGHDR, CDR2 SFDVKD. This CDR3 comprises 14 residues. CDR3: CATSARGFGVTQYF. The CDR3 nucleotides are TGTGCCACTTCCGCCAGGGGGTTCGGTGTTACGCAGTATTTT.

This chain joins TRBV5-1 and TRBJ1-2; D not certain. Trimming shortened V by 0 bases and J by 8 bases, and 14 bases separated the two germline ends. The CDR3 runs 14 residues. CDR1 is SGHRS and CDR2 is YFSETQ in the germline V gene. CDR3: CASSLVRGTEGYTF. CDR3 DNA sequence: TGCGCCAGCAGCTTGGTGAGAGGCACGGAAGGCTACACCTTC. The full variable domain, in which reference TRBV5-1 and TRBJ1-2 provide the parts outside the CDR3, is KAGVTQTPRYLIKTRGQQVTLSCSPISGHRSVSWYQQTPGQGLQFLFEYFSETQRNKGNFPGRFSGRQFSNSRSEMNVSTLELGDSALYLCASSLVRGTEGYTFGSGTRLTVV.

V is TRBV7-9 and J is TRBJ1-1; D is uncertain. The V end was cut by 1 base, the J end by 7 bases, with 10 bases between. This CDR3 region has 13 residues. Germline V gene sequence: CDR1 SEHNR, CDR2 FQNEAQ (reference sequence). CDR3 loop: CASSLEGPVEAFF. The DNA of the CDR3 is TGTGCCAGCAGCTTAGAGGGCCCGGTTGAAGCTTTCTTT.

This clonotype was found a few times. The V call is TRBV5-1, the J call TRBJ1-5; no clear D. CDR1 is SGHRS, CDR2 YFSETQ, per germline. CDR3 length: 14 residues. The V end was cut by 3 bases, the J end by 3 bases, with 10 bases between. CDR3 sequence: CASSSGGLNQPQHF. The CDR3, as DNA: TGCGCCAGCAGCTCTGGTGGCCTCAATCAGCCCCAGCATTTT.

The chain joins TRBV27 to TRBJ2-7, with 8 positions matching TRBD1. Germline loops: CDR1 MNHEY, CDR2 SMNVEV (reference sequence). The CDR3 sequence is 18 residues long. V shed 0 bases and J 3 bases; nucleotides not matched to a gene: 13. The CDR3 is CASSLSPLYRGFFYEQYF. The CDR3 nucleotides are TGTGCCAGCAGTTTATCCCCTTTATACAGGGGGTTCTTCTACGAGCAGTACTTC.

This chain connects TRBV5-4 to TRBJ2-5; 7 bases are a match to TRBD1. The germline V gene encodes CDR1 SGHNT and CDR2 YYREEE (reference sequence). Trimming took 4 bases from V and 3 from J; bases not matched to a gene: 9. The CDR3 is 15 amino acids. The chain's CDR3 is CASSNPTGLKETQYF. CDR3 bases: TGTGCCAGCAGCAACCCGACAGGGCTAAAAGAGACCCAGTACTTC.

This clonotype was recorded a few times. The chain carries TRBV11-1 and TRBJ2-1; the match to TRBD2 covers 9 bases. Germline-derived CDR1 and CDR2 are SGHAT and FQDESV (reference sequence). V trimming: 1 base; J trimming: 7 bases; junction bases outside the gene matches: 14. The CDR3 consists of 18 residues. Written as DNA, the CDR3 is TGTGCCAGCAGCTTAGTAATGGGACTAGCAATCCCTCGTAATGAGCAGTTCTTC. Translating it yields CASSLVMGLAIPRNEQFF.

Worth noting for this clonotype: This may be a read error, as it is one base from a much larger clone. V is TRBV11-2 and J is TRBJ1-5; D gene unclear. This CDR3 has 13 amino acids. Trimming stripped 1 base from V and 6 bases from J, with 7 bases between. The germline V gene has CDR1 SGHAT and CDR2 FQNNGV. The DNA for the CDR3 is TGTGCCAGCAGCTTAGGTTGGGGTCAGCCCCAGCATTTT. Protein: CASSLGWGQPQHF. The full variable domain, rest sourced from reference TRBV11-2 and TRBJ1-5, is EAGVAQSPRYKIIEKRQSVAFWCNPISGHATLYWYQQILGQGPKLLIQFQNNGVVDDSQLPKDRFSAERLKGVDSTLKIQPAKLEDSAVYLCASSLGWGQPQHFGDGTRLSIL.

This chain joins TRBV14 and TRBJ2-3, with 9 bases that match TRBD2. V shed 0 bases and J 2 bases; nucleotides not matched to a gene: 6. Germline V gene lookup returns CDR1 SGHDN and CDR2 FVKESK. This CDR3 comprises 17 residues. The CDR3 DNA reads as TGTGCCAGCAGCCAAGAGATTGCTAGCGGGATCACAGATACGCAGTATTTT. It translates to CASSQEIASGITDTQYF.

The rearrangement uses TRBV18 and TRBJ2-7; TRBD2 is a possible D gene (6 bases). Trimming removed 3 bases from V and 6 bases from J, with 12 bases in between. This CDR3 contains 13 residues. CDR1 and CDR2 (germline): KGHSH, LQKENI. Written as DNA, the CDR3 is TGTGCCAGCTCACCGCCGGGAGCGAGCGAGCAGTACTTC. This encodes CASSPPGASEQYF.

V usage is TRBV6-1 and J usage is TRBJ2-1; 12 bases agree with TRBD2. After removal of 8 bases from V and 6 bases from J, the junction contained 8 bases not matched to a gene. Germline loops: CDR1 MNHNS, CDR2 SASEGT. The CDR3 covers 15 residues. CDR3 DNA sequence: TGTGCCAGCGGCGAGACTAGCGGGAGTGTCAATGAGCAGTTCTTC. Protein sequence: CASGETSGSVNEQFF.

This rearrangement joins TRBV6-5 to TRBJ1-5; 8 nucleotides agree with TRBD1. Trimming took 4 bases from V and 3 from J; bases not matched to a gene: 11. The CDR3 has 17 amino acids. Germline CDR1 reads MNHEY; CDR2 reads SVGAGI. CDR3 protein: CASSLSRTGTHNQPQHF. The CDR3 nucleotides read TGTGCCAGCAGTTTATCAAGGACAGGGACCCACAATCAGCCCCAGCATTTT.

This clonotype was counted only a few times. V usage is TRBV6-1 and J usage is TRBJ1-4; tentatively, D is TRBD1 (6 bases). Germline CDR1 is MNHNS and CDR2 is SASEGT. The CDR3 is 14 amino acids. Trimming shortened V by 11 bases and J by 8 bases, and 21 bases separated the two germline ends. The CDR3 spells CAGGGQPPPEKLFF. CDR3 nucleotides: TGTGCCGGGGGGGGCCAACCGCCACCAGAAAAACTGTTTTTT.

This clonotype was detected only a few times. The V gene is TRBV9, the J gene TRBJ2-7; 8 positions match TRBD2. The V gene's germline CDR1 is SGDLS and CDR2 YYNGEE. V was pared by 0 bases and J by 5 bases, with 7 bases of the junction left unmatched. The CDR3 spans 15 residues. The CDR3 region is CASSVGRGAGDEQYF. CDR3 bases: TGTGCCAGCAGCGTAGGGCGGGGGGCCGGGGACGAGCAGTACTTC.